These 28 T cell receptor beta chains came from one sample sequenced in a study of beta chain features in type 1 diabetes. The authors reverse transcribed all of the isolated RNA, so sequencing captured expressed TCRB transcripts. The data were produced by immunoSEQ multiplex PCR, yet TCRdb's version contains in-frame clones alone and is incomplete. Of roughly 310,000 clones in the sample, roughly 9.6% are singletons; the top ten hold roughly 0.014%. Sequencing was carried out using naive CD4+ T cells from blood. The receptors stem from a woman in her 30s in good health.

This clone was observed a few times. In the same sample, other DNA sequences code for this CDR3. The chain recombines TRBV30 with TRBJ2-5, with unresolved D. Germline V CDR1 and CDR2: GTSNPN, SVGIG (reference sequence). The CDR3 spans 11 residues. V lost 5 bases, J lost 4 bases, and 8 bases lay in between. The CDR3 region is CAWSSGETQYF. The DNA for the CDR3 is TGTGCCTGGTCCTCAGGAGAGACCCAGTACTTC.

A few counts support this clone. The chain uses TRBV30 and TRBJ1-4, with 9 bases aligning to TRBD1. J lost 2 bases, V lost 1 base, and 2 bases had no gene match. This CDR3 contains 15 residues. The germline V gene has CDR1 GTSNPN and CDR2 SVGIG (reference sequence). The DNA for the CDR3 is TGTGCCTGGAGTGGAGGGACAGGGACTAATGAAAAACTGTTTTTT. This sequence encodes CAWSGGTGTNEKLFF.

This clone has a handful of counts. J is TRBJ1-1 and V is TRBV5-1; D call uncertain. CDR3 length equals 13 residues. The germline V gene encodes CDR1 SGHRS and CDR2 YFSETQ. With 3 bases removed from V and 6 bases from J, the gap between germline ends came to 12 bases. The CDR3, as DNA: TGCGCCAGCAGCTCGGGGTTTTCGGCTGAAGCTTTCTTT. Translated: CASSSGFSAEAFF.

The chain is built from TRBV9 and TRBJ2-1; TRBD1 might be the D (6 bases). Germline CDR1 and CDR2: SGDLS and YYNGEE. The CDR3 is made up of 14 amino acids. The V end was cut by 0 bases, the J end by 13 bases, with 17 bases between. As DNA, the CDR3 is TGTGCCAGCAGCGTAGTTGGCTCGAGGGGGTCTCAGTTCTTC. Its translation: CASSVVGSRGSQFF. Based on the CDR3 plus reference TRBV9 and TRBJ2-1, the full variable domain is DSGVTQTPKHLITATGQRVTLRCSPRSGDLSVYWYQQSLDQGLQFLIQYYNGEERAKGNILERFSAQQFPDLHSELNLSSLELGDSALYFCASSVVGSRGSQFFGPGTRLTVL.

The J gene is TRBJ2-7, the V gene TRBV28; 7 bases are shared with TRBD1. V was pared by 6 bases and J by 2 bases, with 7 bases of the junction left unmatched. This CDR3 spans 14 amino acids. Germline values: CDR1 MDHEN, CDR2 SYDVKM. The CDR3 nucleotides are TGTGCCAGCAGCGGAGATACAGGGGCCTACGAGCAGTACTTC. This sequence encodes CASSGDTGAYEQYF.

This clone has only a few counts. The chain carries TRBV18 and TRBJ2-7, with 8 bases identical to TRBD1. The germline CDR1 and CDR2 sequences are KGHSH and LQKENI. CDR3 size: 15 residues. The trim removed 3 bases at V and 6 bases at J, leaving 10 bases unmatched. The CDR3 DNA reads TGTGCCAGCTCACCTGGGACAGGCCCCCTACCCGAGCAGTACTTC. Amino acids: CASSPGTGPLPEQYF.

The table lists this clone with a few counts. The chain uses TRBV25-1 and TRBJ2-3, with D possibly matching TRBD2 (6 bases). This CDR3 spans 16 amino acids. V lost 4 bases, J lost 3 bases, and 17 bases lay in between. Germline-derived CDR1 and CDR2 are MGHDK and SYGVNS. The CDR3 DNA is TGTGCCAGCAGTGGGCGGACTACTCCGGAGACAGATACGCAGTATTTT. This sequence encodes CASSGRTTPETDTQYF. The full variable domain, its missing parts supplied by reference TRBV25-1 and TRBJ2-3, is EADIYQTPRYLVIGTGKKITLECSQTMGHDKMYWYQQDPGMELHLIHYSYGVNSTEKGDLSSESTVSRIRTEHFPLTLESARPSHTSQYLCASSGRTTPETDTQYFGPGTRLTVL.

This clone came up a few times. CDR3 in amino acids: CSVDGWGRDYGYTF. For the CDR3, the DNA is TGCAGCGTTGATGGTTGGGGGCGCGACTATGGCTACACCTTC. The rearrangement links TRBV29-1 to TRBJ1-2, with a weak D call TRBD1 (6 bases). Looked up from germline, CDR1 is SQVTM and CDR2 is ANQGSEA. The CDR3 covers 14 residues. The V gene lost 3 bases and the J gene lost 3 bases, with 14 bases spanning the gap. The whole variable domain, filled in from reference TRBV29-1 and TRBJ1-2, reads SAVISQKPSRDICQRGTSLTIQCQVDSQVTMMFWYRQQPGQSLTLIATANQGSEATYESGFVIDKFPISRPNLTFSTLTVSNMSPEDSSIYLCSVDGWGRDYGYTFGSGTRLTVV.

This clone was counted between two and nine times. The V gene is TRBV29-1, the J gene TRBJ2-5; the match to TRBD1 covers 7 bases. Germline trimming cut 6 bases from V and 5 bases from J; bases unmatched to any gene: 9. The CDR3 contains 13 residues. Germline V gives CDR1 SQVTM, CDR2 ANQGSEA. CDR3 bases: TGCAGCGTGGTACGACAGGGTTGGGAGACCCAGTACTTC. Amino acids: CSVVRQGWETQYF.

J is TRBJ2-5 and V is TRBV7-3; unclear D gene. Germline values: CDR1 SGHTA, CDR2 FQGTGA. The V and J ends lost 0 bases and 0 bases respectively, with 14 bases between them. CDR3 length: 17 amino acids. The CDR3 protein is CASSLTTVPGHQETQYF. The DNA for the CDR3 is TGTGCCAGCAGCTTAACCACAGTACCCGGCCACCAAGAGACCCAGTACTTC.

V usage is TRBV7-2 and J usage is TRBJ1-4; D is perhaps TRBD1 (6 bases). Germline CDR1 is SGHTA and CDR2 is FQGNSA. This CDR3 is built from 15 residues. The V gene lost 5 bases and the J gene lost 0 bases, with 10 bases spanning the gap. In nucleotides, the CDR3 is TGTGCCAGCAGCCAGGACAGCCCAACTAATGAAAAACTGTTTTTT. It translates to CASSQDSPTNEKLFF.

The chain uses TRBV9 and TRBJ2-7, with D hard to call. Germline V lookup: CDR1 SGDLS, CDR2 YYNGEE. V dropped 3 bases and J dropped 1 base, with 11 bases sitting between them. The CDR3 consists of 14 residues. Here the CDR3 DNA reads TGTGCCAGCAGCGAAAGTTGGCAGTCCTACGAGCAGTACTTC. Protein sequence: CASSESWQSYEQYF.

The sample holds a few counts of this clone. The CDR3 bases are TGTGCCAGCATGAGCAGGTTGAACACTGAAGCTTTCTTT. Its protein product is CASMSRLNTEAFF. The chain is built from TRBV6-6 and TRBJ1-1, with D uncertain. CDR1 and CDR2 (germline): MNHNY, SVGAGI (reference sequence). This CDR3 is built from 13 residues. V gave up 7 bases and J gave up 0 bases, with 9 bases separating them.

V gene TRBV19 combines with J gene TRBJ2-1; 14 positions agree with TRBD2. Germline CDR1 reads LNHDA; CDR2 reads SQIVND (reference sequence). This CDR3 contains 16 residues. The ends lost 3 bases at V and 8 bases at J; junction bases unmatched: 6. The CDR3 reads CASSISTSGRADEQFF. The CDR3 DNA sequence: TGTGCCAGTAGTATCTCGACTAGCGGGAGGGCCGATGAGCAGTTCTTC. The full variable domain, in which reference TRBV19 and TRBJ2-1 provide the parts outside the CDR3, is DGGITQSPKYLFRKEGQNVTLSCEQNLNHDAMYWYRQDPGQGLRLIYYSQIVNDFQKGDIAEGYSVSREKKESFPLTVTSAQKNPTAFYLCASSISTSGRADEQFFGPGTRLTVL.

The gene calls are TRBV6-6 and TRBJ2-1, with D tentatively TRBD1 (5 bases). The CDR3 contains 15 residues. Trimming took 2 bases from V and 5 from J, leaving 13 bases between them. CDR1 is MNHNY and CDR2 is SVGAGI in the germline V gene (reference sequence). Here the CDR3 reads CASSYAGHPDNEQFF. CDR3 in DNA: TGTGCCAGCAGTTACGCAGGGCATCCGGACAATGAGCAGTTCTTC.

The sample holds a few counts of this clone. Written as DNA, the CDR3 is TGTGCCAGCAGCTTGGCCCTACAGGGGGCGCCGGGCGAGCAGTACTTC. Translated: CASSLALQGAPGEQYF. The chain uses TRBV5-4 and TRBJ2-7; 9 nucleotides match TRBD1. The CDR3 runs to 16 residues. The V and J ends lost 0 bases and 6 bases, in that order; junction bases with no gene match: 10. Germline CDR1 is SGHNT and CDR2 is YYREEE (reference sequence).

On this clone: At the DNA level, this CDR3 is encoded by other sequences in the same sample as well. The chain combines TRBV9 with TRBJ2-1; tentative D call: TRBD2 (5 bases). Germline V lookup: CDR1 SGDLS, CDR2 YYNGEE. The ends were cut back, 1 base at V and 1 base at J, with 6 bases in the middle. The CDR3 spans 14 residues. CDR3 in amino acids: CASSVSGSYNEQFF. The CDR3 DNA reads TGTGCCAGCAGCGTATCGGGGTCCTACAATGAGCAGTTCTTC.

The chain uses TRBV27 and TRBJ2-5; D not certain. V was clipped by 0 bases and J by 5 bases, with 7 bases between them. The CDR3 length is 13 residues. Germline CDR1 is MNHEY and CDR2 is SMNVEV (reference sequence). This chain's CDR3 is CASSLSFRETQYF. As DNA, the CDR3 is TGTGCCAGCAGTTTATCGTTCCGGGAGACCCAGTACTTC.

The chain couples TRBV28 to TRBJ2-1; a possible D gene is TRBD2 (7 bases). Germline loops: CDR1 MDHEN, CDR2 SYDVKM. This CDR3 spans 15 amino acids. The germline V and J ends were trimmed by 7 bases and 4 bases, with 17 bases remaining between them. CDR3 amino acids: CASTLGGGRYNEQFF. The DNA for the CDR3 is TGTGCCAGCACCCTGGGAGGGGGTCGGTACAATGAGCAGTTCTTC.

This clone was detected a few times. The genes are TRBV18 and TRBJ2-1, with TRBD2 as a possible D gene (6 bases). Trimming stripped 1 base from V and 2 bases from J, with 15 bases between. This CDR3 region has 17 residues. CDR1 is KGHSH and CDR2 is LQKENI in the germline V gene. The CDR3 DNA reads as TGTGCCAGCTCACCACGCCGGAGGGTAGACGCCTACAATGAGCAGTTCTTC. Protein: CASSPRRRVDAYNEQFF.

The V and J genes are TRBV18 and TRBJ2-3; 7 nucleotides line up with TRBD1. Germline lookup yields CDR1 KGHSH and CDR2 LQKENI. Trimming removed 5 bases from V and 3 bases from J; junction bases left unmatched: 8. The CDR3 runs 15 residues. CDR3 region: CASSITGANTDTQYF. Written as DNA, the CDR3 is TGTGCCAGCTCAATAACAGGGGCGAATACAGATACGCAGTATTTT.

This chain joins TRBV11-2 and TRBJ1-1; D not resolved. Trimming left V 5 bases short and J 11 bases short, with 12 bases between. Germline V gene sequence: CDR1 SGHAT, CDR2 FQNNGV. The CDR3 is 11 amino acids. The CDR3 DNA reads as TGTGCCAGCAGCCTTACGGGTGGCGCTTTCTTT. Protein sequence: CASSLTGGAFF.

In this sample, this clone turned up a few times. The chain is built from TRBV28 and TRBJ2-7; maybe TRBD2 (6 bases). The CDR3 contains 16 residues. The germline V gene encodes CDR1 MDHEN and CDR2 SYDVKM. V lost 3 bases, J lost 0 bases, and 15 bases lay in between. CDR3 nucleotides: TGTGCCAGCAGTTTTCCCGGGGGTGTGGGCTCCTACGAGCAGTACTTC. Translated, it gives CASSFPGGVGSYEQYF.

Many counts were recorded for this clone. The rearrangement joins TRBV7-9 to TRBJ2-7; 10 bases agree with TRBD1. CDR3 length equals 14 residues. Germline CDR1 SEHNR, CDR2 FQNEAQ (reference sequence). The V gene end was trimmed by 5 bases and the J gene end by 2 bases; junction bases not matched to a gene: 3. The CDR3 DNA sequence: TGTGCCAGCAGCCCGGGACAGGGGACCTACGAGCAGTACTTC. Protein: CASSPGQGTYEQYF.

CDR3 sequence reads: CASSVEGGRVNEQYF. The DNA for the CDR3 is TGTGCCAGCAGCGTAGAGGGAGGGAGGGTAAACGAGCAGTACTTC. The chain combines TRBV9 with TRBJ2-7; 7 bases are shared with TRBD2. With 0 bases clipped from V and 5 bases from J, the junction kept 8 bases outside the gene matches. The CDR3 runs to 15 residues. From germline, CDR1 is SGDLS and CDR2 YYNGEE.

The chain links TRBV7-9 to TRBJ2-2; TRBD1 matches 8 bases. Trimming at V came to 2 bases and at J to 3 bases, leaving 8 bases not matched to a gene. The CDR3 is 17 residues long. Germline values: CDR1 SEHNR, CDR2 FQNEAQ (reference sequence). CDR3 in amino acids: CASSLLSGTGYTGELFF. The DNA for the CDR3 is TGTGCCAGCAGCTTACTATCTGGGACAGGCTACACCGGGGAGCTGTTTTTT. The variable domain in full, with the rest retrieved from reference TRBV7-9 and TRBJ2-2, is DTGVSQNPRHKITKRGQNVTFRCDPISEHNRLYWYRQTLGQGPEFLTYFQNEAQLEKSRLLSDRFSAERPKGSFSTLEIQRTEQGDSAMYLCASSLLSGTGYTGELFFGEGSRLTVL.

The chain has TRBV6-6 and TRBJ2-4; maybe TRBD1 (6 bases). Germline loops: CDR1 MNHNY, CDR2 SVGAGI (reference sequence). The CDR3 consists of 15 residues. Between the trimmed V and J ends, which lost 5 bases and 6 bases, there was a span of 17 bases. CDR3: CASSGRTGPPNIQYF. The CDR3 nucleotides read TGTGCCAGCAGTGGAAGAACAGGGCCCCCAAACATTCAGTACTTC.

This clone was seen more than once but under ten times. The chain carries TRBV30 and TRBJ2-5, with 8 bases lining up with TRBD2. The ends lost 3 bases at V and 1 base at J; junction bases unmatched: 4. CDR3 length: 14 amino acids. Germline CDR1 and CDR2: GTSNPN and SVGIG (reference sequence). DNA of the CDR3: TGTGCCTGGAGGGGAGGACTAGCCCAAGAGACCCAGTACTTC. Translating gives CAWRGGLAQETQYF.